This TCR beta chain was documented in a study of T cells after posttransplantation cyclophosphamide. On the day of bone marrow donation, the related graft donor provided peripheral blood. This clone appeared many times. Its antigen is unidentified. Produced via immunoSEQ multiplex PCR; TCRdb's table is partial and in-frame only. The sample presents tens of thousands of clones, none singletons. Whole-study results and caveats: TRB overlap between skin or GI tissue T cells and blood was limited. Recipient CMV seropositivity and CMV reactivation strongly tracked TRB clonality.

CDR3 size: 15 residues. CDR1 and CDR2 from the germline V gene are SGHAT and FQNNGV. V shed 5 bases and J shed 3 bases, with 17 bases lying between them. Specimen: PBMCs. The sequence was collected from a man in his forties in good health, CMV-negative, and a related stem cell transplant donor. This chain uses TRBV11-2 with TRBJ2-7; possible D gene TRBD2, 6 bases. The chain's CDR3 is CASSLQVGGFYEQYF. The CDR3 bases are TGTGCCAGCAGCCTGCAGGTGGGGGGTTTCTACGAGCAGTACTTC.